Listed below are T cell receptor beta chains from one sample, sequenced in a study of shared clonotypes between healthy human individuals. This table comes from immunoSEQ multiplex PCR, and its TCRdb copy is limited to in-frame clones, with some not included. The data hold some 490,000 clones, with roughly 80% observed a single time. The source material was PBMCs. All receptors come from a woman aged 40 to 55 in good health. Some clones in this sample may be carry-over from other donors' samples. CDR3s include the opening cysteine and the closing phenylalanine or tryptophan. The D gene is left open where the match is weak. Only part of the rows carry a size: once, few, many, or a class if the clone is expanded.

CDR3nt: TGTGCCAGCTCACCTGCGGGGGCCCCGGGACATGAGCAGTTCTTC
CDR3aa: CASSPAGAPGHEQFF
j_gene: TRBJ2-1
d_gene: NA
abundance: NA
v_gene: TRBV18
len: 15

CDR3nt: TGTGCCAGCAGTTTATCGAATTCAGGCGGCTACACCTTC
CDR3aa: CASSLSNSGGYTF
j_gene: TRBJ1-2
d_gene: NA
abundance: few
v_gene: TRBV28
len: 13

CDR3nt: TGTGCCAGCAGTACCGGGACGGAAAATGAAAAACTGTTTTTT
CDR3aa: CASSTGTENEKLFF
j_gene: TRBJ1-4
d_gene: NA
abundance: NA
v_gene: TRBV28
len: 14

CDR3nt: TGTGCCAGCAGCTTGGCCTCCGGCCTGAAAGAGACCCAGTACTTC
CDR3aa: CASSLASGLKETQYF
j_gene: TRBJ2-5
d_gene: NA
abundance: many
v_gene: TRBV5-4
len: 15

CDR3nt: TGTGCCATCAGGGACAGGGAGAAAGCTTTCTTT
CDR3aa: CAIRDREKAFF
j_gene: TRBJ1-1
d_gene: TRBD1
abundance: NA
v_gene: TRBV10-3
len: 11

CDR3nt: TGCGCCAGCAGCCAAGATCTAGAGGACGAGCAGTACTTC
CDR3aa: CASSQDLEDEQYF
j_gene: TRBJ2-7
d_gene: NA
abundance: NA
v_gene: TRBV4-3
len: 13

CDR3nt: TGTGCCAGCAGCTTTCAGTCAGGATGGGCAGATACGCAGTATTTT
CDR3aa: CASSFQSGWADTQYF
j_gene: TRBJ2-3
d_gene: NA
abundance: NA
v_gene: TRBV7-9
len: 15

CDR3nt: TGCGCCAGCAGCTTGGTTAGTCTCGGAGAGACCCAGTACTTC
CDR3aa: CASSLVSLGETQYF
j_gene: TRBJ2-5
d_gene: NA
abundance: NA
v_gene: TRBV5-1
len: 14

CDR3nt: TGTTCCAGCAGCTTACTGGTAAACCGGGAGGCTTTCTTT
CDR3aa: CSSSLLVNREAFF
j_gene: TRBJ1-1
d_gene: NA
abundance: NA
v_gene: TRBV7-9
len: 13

CDR3nt: TGTGCCAGCAGCGTAGAAGGGGCGCTTGAGGGGTTCGAGACCCAGTACTTC
CDR3aa: CASSVEGALEGFETQYF
j_gene: TRBJ2-5
d_gene: NA
abundance: few
v_gene: TRBV9
len: 17

CDR3nt: TGTGCCAGCAGCTCCCGGGGTCTCTTGCAGGGCTACACCTTC
CDR3aa: CASSSRGLLQGYTF
j_gene: TRBJ1-2
d_gene: NA
abundance: NA
v_gene: TRBV6-5
len: 14

CDR3nt: TGCGCCAGCAGCTTCGGGCCACTTACGAATCCCGAGCAGTACTTC
CDR3aa: CASSFGPLTNPEQYF
j_gene: TRBJ2-7
d_gene: NA
abundance: NA
v_gene: TRBV5-1
len: 15

CDR3nt: TGTGCCAGCAGTCGACGCGGGGTAGACACTGAAGCTTTCTTT
CDR3aa: CASSRRGVDTEAFF
j_gene: TRBJ1-1
d_gene: NA
abundance: NA
v_gene: TRBV27
len: 14

CDR3nt: TGCGCCAGCAGCTTGGACGGACGCGCGGGGGGCGAGCAGTACTTC
CDR3aa: CASSLDGRAGGEQYF
j_gene: TRBJ2-7
d_gene: TRBD2
abundance: few
v_gene: TRBV5-1
len: 15

CDR3nt: TGTGCCAGCAGTAATCCCAGCGTTGTAGAGACCCAGTACTTC
CDR3aa: CASSNPSVVETQYF
j_gene: TRBJ2-5
d_gene: NA
abundance: NA
v_gene: TRBV6-6
len: 14

CDR3nt: TGTGCCAGCAGCCAGGGACTAGCGGGAGTACTGTTC
CDR3aa: CASSQGLAGVLF
j_gene: TRBJ2-7
d_gene: TRBD2
abundance: NA
v_gene: TRBV5-4
len: 12

CDR3nt: TGTGCCAGCAGTGTTTCCCGACAGCCGGCAGGAAACACCATATATTTT
CDR3aa: CASSVSRQPAGNTIYF
j_gene: TRBJ1-3
d_gene: NA
abundance: many
v_gene: TRBV2
len: 16

CDR3nt: TGTGCCAGCAGCGGGCAGGGCAATGAAAAACTGTTTTTT
CDR3aa: CASSGQGNEKLFF
j_gene: TRBJ1-4
d_gene: NA
abundance: NA
v_gene: TRBV9
len: 13

CDR3nt: TGTGCCAGCAGGCTAAATGAAAAACTGTTTTTT
CDR3aa: CASRLNEKLFF
j_gene: TRBJ1-4
d_gene: NA
abundance: many
v_gene: TRBV28
len: 11

CDR3nt: TGTGCCAGCAGCCCCGGGACTTACGAGCAGTACTTC
CDR3aa: CASSPGTYEQYF
j_gene: TRBJ2-7
d_gene: NA
abundance: NA
v_gene: TRBV7-9
len: 12

CDR3nt: TGTGCCAGCAGCCAAGGGGACAGGGGGCCTTACGAGCAGTACTTC
CDR3aa: CASSQGDRGPYEQYF
j_gene: TRBJ2-7
d_gene: TRBD1
abundance: NA
v_gene: TRBV14
len: 15

CDR3nt: TGTGCCAGCAGCTTAGATCTTCTGTCGGAACTGTTTTTT
CDR3aa: CASSLDLLSELFF
j_gene: TRBJ1-4
d_gene: NA
abundance: NA
v_gene: TRBV11-2
len: 13

CDR3nt: TGCAGCGGATCGACAGGGGCAGCAGATACGCAGTATTTT
CDR3aa: CSGSTGAADTQYF
j_gene: TRBJ2-3
d_gene: TRBD1
abundance: NA
v_gene: TRBV29-1
len: 13

CDR3nt: TGTGCCACCAGCAGTGACTCGGGCCCCTACAATGAGCAGTTCTTC
CDR3aa: CATSSDSGPYNEQFF
j_gene: TRBJ2-1
d_gene: NA
abundance: many
v_gene: TRBV15
len: 15

CDR3nt: TGTGCCAGCAGCCAGACAGGGATAGGAGGCTACACCTTC
CDR3aa: CASSQTGIGGYTF
j_gene: TRBJ1-2
d_gene: TRBD1
abundance: NA
v_gene: TRBV5-4
len: 13

CDR3nt: TGTGCCAGCACCCTACAGGGGGCGGGAGGCTACACCTTC
CDR3aa: CASTLQGAGGYTF
j_gene: TRBJ1-2
d_gene: TRBD1
abundance: NA
v_gene: TRBV28
len: 13

CDR3nt: TGTGCCAGCAGCTTAACCCCTAGTGGAAAAAGGTACAATGAGCAGTTCTTC
CDR3aa: CASSLTPSGKRYNEQFF
j_gene: TRBJ2-1
d_gene: NA
abundance: few
v_gene: TRBV7-2
len: 17

CDR3nt: TGTGCCTGGAGGGGTGGACAGGCCCCAAACTATGGCTACACCTTC
CDR3aa: CAWRGGQAPNYGYTF
j_gene: TRBJ1-2
d_gene: TRBD1
abundance: NA
v_gene: TRBV30
len: 15

CDR3nt: TGTGCCAGCAGCCCAAGCGGGCTAGCGAAAGCTAATGAGCAGTTCTTC
CDR3aa: CASSPSGLAKANEQFF
j_gene: TRBJ2-1
d_gene: NA
abundance: NA
v_gene: TRBV11-3
len: 16

CDR3nt: TGTGCCAGCTCACCCTGGACTAGCGGGAGGGTAACGAACACCGGGGAGCTGTTTTTT
CDR3aa: CASSPWTSGRVTNTGELFF
j_gene: TRBJ2-2
d_gene: TRBD2
abundance: NA
v_gene: TRBV18
len: 19

CDR3nt: TGTGCCATCAGGACAGGGGACCCCACCGGGGAGCTGTTTTTT
CDR3aa: CAIRTGDPTGELFF
j_gene: TRBJ2-2
d_gene: TRBD1
abundance: NA
v_gene: TRBV10-3
len: 14

CDR3nt: TGTGCCAGCAGCATACAGGGGGTCGGCACCGGGGAGCTGTTTTTT
CDR3aa: CASSIQGVGTGELFF
j_gene: TRBJ2-2
d_gene: TRBD1
abundance: NA
v_gene: TRBV6-6
len: 15

CDR3nt: TGTGCCAGTAGTCAGGGAAGAGCTAACTATGGCTACACCTTC
CDR3aa: CASSQGRANYGYTF
j_gene: TRBJ1-2
d_gene: NA
abundance: NA
v_gene: TRBV19
len: 14

CDR3nt: TGTGCCAGCGAGAGCTCCTACAATGAGCAGTTCTTC
CDR3aa: CASESSYNEQFF
j_gene: TRBJ2-1
d_gene: NA
abundance: NA
v_gene: TRBV7-2
len: 12

CDR3nt: TGTGCCAGCAGTGGGGGGGACGCCGGGGAGCTGTTTTTT
CDR3aa: CASSGGDAGELFF
j_gene: TRBJ2-2
d_gene: NA
abundance: few
v_gene: TRBV2
len: 13

CDR3nt: TGTGCCAGCAGCCTAAGGGGGGCGGGGTCGACCTACGAGCAGTACTTC
CDR3aa: CASSLRGAGSTYEQYF
j_gene: TRBJ2-7
d_gene: NA
abundance: many
v_gene: TRBV7-8
len: 16

CDR3nt: TGCGCCAGCAGCCCCAGCGGGACTAGCGTTGGCGGGGAGCTGTTTTTT
CDR3aa: CASSPSGTSVGGELFF
j_gene: TRBJ2-2
d_gene: TRBD2
abundance: once
v_gene: TRBV5-1
len: 16